A single sample gave rise to the 9 T cell receptor beta chains below, sequenced in a study of blood T cell repertoires in COVID-19 (dated by TCRdb to 2018 to 2021). Library generation was performed with the immunoSEQ multiplex PCR assay. TCRdb took over this immuneACCESS table, retaining in-frame rearrangements with V and J assigned. Such tables are incomplete; in checked studies, under half of the missing clones stem from an unresolved V gene, and the remainder is unexplained. The sample table shows some 130,000 clones, and roughly 88% are seen once. In total, the top ten clones hold under 13% of the sample. Sequenced input: peripheral blood. The receptors were gathered from a middle-aged man with acute or convalescent COVID-19.

As concerns this clone: The sample holds other DNA sequences that translate to the same CDR3. This chain uses TRBV7-2 with TRBJ2-2; D uncertain. The CDR3 loop spans 12 amino acids. V dropped 4 bases and J dropped 3 bases, with 3 bases sitting between them. The germline CDR1 and CDR2 sequences are SGHTA and FQGNSA. CDR3 DNA: TGTGCCAGCAGCTCCTACACCGGGGAGCTGTTTTTT. Its protein is CASSSYTGELFF. Based on the CDR3 plus reference TRBV7-2 and TRBJ2-2, the full variable domain is GAGVSQSPSNKVTEKGKDVELRCDPISGHTALYWYRQSLGQGLEFLIYFQGNSAPDKSGLPSDRFSAERTGGSVSTLTIQRTQQEDSAVYLCASSSYTGELFFGEGSRLTVL.

The rearrangement joins TRBV6-5 to TRBJ1-1; possible D gene TRBD1, 5 bases. The CDR3 is 11 residues long. Germline-derived CDR1 and CDR2 are MNHEY and SVGAGI. The germline V and J ends were trimmed by 5 bases and 10 bases, with 11 bases remaining between them. This CDR3 is CASSPGRGAFF. The CDR3 region has the DNA TGTGCCAGCAGTCCGGGGCGGGGAGCTTTCTTT.

The chain employs TRBV3-1 (or the pseudogene TRBV3-2) and TRBJ2-3, with D perhaps matching TRBD1 (6 bases). Germline V lookup: CDR1 LGHDT, CDR2 YNNKEL (reference sequence). The length of the CDR3 is 14 residues. V was trimmed by 1 base and J by 4 bases, leaving 9 bases between them. CDR3 bases: TGTGCCAGCAGCCAAGGAGGGGGACCAGATACGCAGTATTTT. It is translated as CASSQGGGPDTQYF.

The rearrangement links TRBV5-1 to TRBJ1-3, with D possibly TRBD1 on 6 matching bases. Germline values: CDR1 SGHRS, CDR2 YFSETQ. The CDR3 runs 15 residues. V was clipped by 0 bases and J by 1 base, with 8 bases between them. The CDR3, as DNA: TGCGCCAGCAGCTTGGACGGGACATCTGGAAACACCATATATTTT. This encodes CASSLDGTSGNTIYF. Full variable domain (rest looked up from reference TRBV5-1 and TRBJ1-3): KAGVTQTPRYLIKTRGQQVTLSCSPISGHRSVSWYQQTPGQGLQFLFEYFSETQRNKGNFPGRFSGRQFSNSRSEMNVSTLELGDSALYLCASSLDGTSGNTIYFGEGSWLTVV.

A few counts support this clone. CDR3 bases: TGTGCCAGCAGCATCCGGGACAGTAACGAGCCCCAGCATTTT. This codes for CASSIRDSNEPQHF. The chain combines TRBV7-2 with TRBJ1-5, with 7 positions matching TRBD1. CDR3 length: 14 residues. Trimming took 5 bases from V and 8 from J; bases not matched to a gene: 9. Germline V gene lookup returns CDR1 SGHTA and CDR2 FQGNSA.

The V gene is TRBV27, the J gene TRBJ2-1, with TRBD2 identical over 7 bases. The CDR3 runs 14 residues. With V trimmed by 4 bases and J by 5 bases, 5 bases remained unmatched. CDR1 and CDR2 from the germline V gene are MNHEY and SMNVEV (reference sequence). The CDR3 DNA sequence: TGTGCCAGCAGTTGGGGGGGGGTGAACAATGAGCAGTTCTTC. Translation: CASSWGGVNNEQFF.

The gene calls are TRBV5-1 and TRBJ2-1; 11 positions match TRBD2. Germline CDR1 reads SGHRS; CDR2 reads YFSETQ. The CDR3 consists of 15 residues. V lost 1 base to trimming and J lost 7 bases; unmatched junction nucleotides: 4. The CDR3: CASSLLLAGENEQFF. In nucleotides, the CDR3 is TGCGCCAGCAGCTTGTTACTAGCGGGAGAGAATGAGCAGTTCTTC.

The chain carries TRBV12-5 and TRBJ2-5; no definite D call. The CDR3 loop spans 13 amino acids. Germline V gene sequence: CDR1 LGHNT, CDR2 FRNRAP. Trimming cost V 3 bases and J 2 bases, with 7 bases left between them. In nucleotides, the CDR3 is TGTGCTAGTGGTTTTGGTCAGCAAGAGACCCAGTACTTC. Its translation is CASGFGQQETQYF.

The rearrangement links TRBV11-2 to TRBJ2-7; D is uncertain. CDR3 size: 14 residues. Trimming removed 1 base from V and 2 bases from J, with 9 bases in between. Germline V lookup: CDR1 SGHAT, CDR2 FQNNGV. Here the CDR3 reads CASSLGVPAYEQYF. CDR3 DNA: TGTGCCAGCAGCTTAGGTGTCCCCGCCTACGAGCAGTACTTC.